This T cell receptor (beta chain) was recovered during a study of cytomegalovirus exposure and HLA in healthy donors. Across the study: An earlier analysis found 100 million or so unique TCR beta sequences from about 179 million T cells.

This CDR3 region has 13 residues. Between the trimmed V and J ends, which lost 5 bases and 11 bases, there was a span of 16 bases. Per germline, CDR1 KGHSH and CDR2 LQKENI. The study sampled nominally healthy donors, though unrecorded immune exposures were likely. Primers for the PCR totalled 60 Vbeta and 13 Jbeta. TCRdb's copy holds only in-frame clones and misses some; the assay was immunoSEQ multiplex PCR. The sample lists roughly 190,000 clones, roughly 70% occurring once. The rearrangement uses TRBV18 and TRBJ1-5; D ambiguous. Specimen: PBMCs. The TCR originated in a woman in her twenties or thirties in good health and CMV-seronegative. The CDR3 nucleotides are TGTGCCAGCTCATCTGACCCCATCGGGTCCCAGCATTTT. Residues: CASSSDPIGSQHF.